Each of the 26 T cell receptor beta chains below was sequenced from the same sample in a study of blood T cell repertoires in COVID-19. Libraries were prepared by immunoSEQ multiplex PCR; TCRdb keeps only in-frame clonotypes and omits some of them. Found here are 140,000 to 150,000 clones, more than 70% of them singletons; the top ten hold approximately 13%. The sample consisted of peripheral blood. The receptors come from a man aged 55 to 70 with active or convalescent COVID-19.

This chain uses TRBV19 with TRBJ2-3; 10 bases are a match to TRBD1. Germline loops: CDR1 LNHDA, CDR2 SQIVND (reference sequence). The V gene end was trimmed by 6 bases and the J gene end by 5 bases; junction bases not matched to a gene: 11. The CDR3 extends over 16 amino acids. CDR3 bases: TGTGCCAGTAGCCTATCGGACAGGGGGATCGGAGATACGCAGTATTTT. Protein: CASSLSDRGIGDTQYF.

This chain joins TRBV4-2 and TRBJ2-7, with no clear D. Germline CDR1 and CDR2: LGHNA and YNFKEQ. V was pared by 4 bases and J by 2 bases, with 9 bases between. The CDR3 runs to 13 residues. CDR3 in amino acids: CASSPTGTYEQYF. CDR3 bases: TGTGCCAGCAGCCCGACTGGTACCTACGAGCAGTACTTC.

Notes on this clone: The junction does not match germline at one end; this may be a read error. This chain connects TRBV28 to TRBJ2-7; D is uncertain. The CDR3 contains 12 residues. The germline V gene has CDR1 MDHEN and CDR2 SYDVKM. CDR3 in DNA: TGTGCCAGCAGTTTACTGAGCGACGAGCGGTACTTC. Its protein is CASSLLSDERYF.

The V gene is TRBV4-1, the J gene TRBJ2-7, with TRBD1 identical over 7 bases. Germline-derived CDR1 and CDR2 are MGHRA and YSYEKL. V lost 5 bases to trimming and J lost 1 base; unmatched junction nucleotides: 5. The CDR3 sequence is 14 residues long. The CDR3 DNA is TGCGCCAGCAGCGCCGGGACAGTATCCTACGAGCAGTACTTC. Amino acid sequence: CASSAGTVSYEQYF.

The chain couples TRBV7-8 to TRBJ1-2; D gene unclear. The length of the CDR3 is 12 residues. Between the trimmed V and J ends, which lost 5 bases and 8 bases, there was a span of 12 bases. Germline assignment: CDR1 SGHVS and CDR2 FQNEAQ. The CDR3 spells CASSQRLGGYTF. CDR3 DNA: TGTGCCAGCAGCCAAAGGCTGGGCGGCTACACCTTC. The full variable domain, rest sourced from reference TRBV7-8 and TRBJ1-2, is GAGVSQSPRYKVAKRGQDVALRCDPISGHVSLFWYQQALGQGPEFLTYFQNEAQLDKSGLPSDRFFAERPEGSVSTLKIQRTQQEDSAVYLCASSQRLGGYTFGSGTRLTVV.

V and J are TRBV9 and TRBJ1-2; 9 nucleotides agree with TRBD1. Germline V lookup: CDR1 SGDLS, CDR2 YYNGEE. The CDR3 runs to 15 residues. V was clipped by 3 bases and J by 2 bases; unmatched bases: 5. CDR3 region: CASSAAGQGNYGYTF. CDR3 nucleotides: TGTGCCAGCAGCGCGGCTGGACAGGGGAACTATGGCTACACCTTC.

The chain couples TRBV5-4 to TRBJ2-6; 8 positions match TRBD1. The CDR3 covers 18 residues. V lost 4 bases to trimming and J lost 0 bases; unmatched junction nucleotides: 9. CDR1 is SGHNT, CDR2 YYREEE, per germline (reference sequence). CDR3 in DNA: TGTGCCAGCAGCGGGACCGGGACAGGTTCCTCTGGGGCCAACGTCCTGACTTTC. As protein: CASSGTGTGSSGANVLTF.

CDR3 region: CATLLGGGFSLNAFF. CDR3 DNA sequence: TGTGCCACCCTCCTAGGTGGGGGGTTCTCCCTGAACGCTTTCTTT. This chain connects TRBV6-6 to TRBJ1-1; a weak D match, TRBD1 (5 bases). The CDR3 runs 15 residues. Trimming removed 10 bases at V and 11 bases at J, with 29 bases between. The V gene's germline CDR1 is MNHNY and CDR2 SVGAGI (reference sequence).

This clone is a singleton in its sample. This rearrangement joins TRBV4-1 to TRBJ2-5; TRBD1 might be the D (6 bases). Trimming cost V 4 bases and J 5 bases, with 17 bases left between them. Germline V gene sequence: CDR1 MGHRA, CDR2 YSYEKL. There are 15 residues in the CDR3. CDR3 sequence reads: CASSPQFYRVETQYF. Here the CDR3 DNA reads TGCGCCAGCAGCCCCCAATTTTACAGGGTTGAGACCCAGTACTTC.

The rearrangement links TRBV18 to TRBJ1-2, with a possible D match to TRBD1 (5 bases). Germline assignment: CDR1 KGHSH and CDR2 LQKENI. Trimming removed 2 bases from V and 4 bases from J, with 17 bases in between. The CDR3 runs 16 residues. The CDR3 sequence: CASSPSSRGVGYGYTF. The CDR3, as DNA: TGTGCCAGCTCACCAAGTAGTAGGGGCGTGGGCTATGGCTACACCTTC.

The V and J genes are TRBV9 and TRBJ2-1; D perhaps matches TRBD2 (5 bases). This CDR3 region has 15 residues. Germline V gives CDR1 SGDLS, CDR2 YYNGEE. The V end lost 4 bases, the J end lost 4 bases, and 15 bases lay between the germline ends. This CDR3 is CASSPRGERYNEQFF. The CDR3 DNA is TGTGCCAGCAGCCCCCGGGGAGAGAGATACAATGAGCAGTTCTTC.

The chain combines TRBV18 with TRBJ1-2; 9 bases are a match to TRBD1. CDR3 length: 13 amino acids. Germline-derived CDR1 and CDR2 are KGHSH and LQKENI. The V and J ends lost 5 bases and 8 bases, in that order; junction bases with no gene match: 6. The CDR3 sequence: CASSRDRVRGYTF. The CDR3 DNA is TGTGCCAGCTCAAGGGACAGGGTTCGAGGCTACACCTTC.

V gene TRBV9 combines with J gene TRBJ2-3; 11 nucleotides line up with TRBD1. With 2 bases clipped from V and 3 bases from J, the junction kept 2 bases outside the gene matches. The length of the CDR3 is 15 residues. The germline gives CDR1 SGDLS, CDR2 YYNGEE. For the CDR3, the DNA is TGTGCCAGCAGCGTCGGACAGGGGGCTACAGATACGCAGTATTTT. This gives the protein CASSVGQGATDTQYF.

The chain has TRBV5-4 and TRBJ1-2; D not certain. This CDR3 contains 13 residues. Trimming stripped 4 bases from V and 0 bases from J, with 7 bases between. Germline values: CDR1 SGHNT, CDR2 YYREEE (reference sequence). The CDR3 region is CASSLPPNYGYTF. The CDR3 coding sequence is TGTGCCAGCAGCCTTCCCCCTAACTATGGCTACACCTTC.

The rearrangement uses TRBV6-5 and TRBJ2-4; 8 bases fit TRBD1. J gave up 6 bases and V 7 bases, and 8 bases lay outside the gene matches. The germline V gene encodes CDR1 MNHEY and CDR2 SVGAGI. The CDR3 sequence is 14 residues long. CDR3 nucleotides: TGTGCCAGCACCTCACCCGGACAGGGAAACATTCAGTACTTC. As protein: CASTSPGQGNIQYF.

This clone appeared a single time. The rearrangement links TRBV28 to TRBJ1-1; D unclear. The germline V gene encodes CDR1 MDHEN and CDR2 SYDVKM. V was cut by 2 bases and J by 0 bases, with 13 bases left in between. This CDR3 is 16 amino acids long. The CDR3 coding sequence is TGTGCCAGCAGTTTAGGACCCGGGATTTTGAACACTGAAGCTTTCTTT. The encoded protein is CASSLGPGILNTEAFF.

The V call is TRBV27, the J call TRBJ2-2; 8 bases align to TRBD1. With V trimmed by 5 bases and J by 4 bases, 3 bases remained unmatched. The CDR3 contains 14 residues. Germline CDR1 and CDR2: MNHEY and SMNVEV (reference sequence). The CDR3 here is CASSKGQVTGELFF. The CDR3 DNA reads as TGTGCCAGCAGTAAGGGACAGGTCACCGGGGAGCTGTTTTTT.

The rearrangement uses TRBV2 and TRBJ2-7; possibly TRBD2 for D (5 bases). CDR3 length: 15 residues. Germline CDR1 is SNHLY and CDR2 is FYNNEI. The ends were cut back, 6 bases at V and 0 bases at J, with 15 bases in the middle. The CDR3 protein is CASSPAGGSSYEQYF. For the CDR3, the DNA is TGTGCCAGCAGCCCCGCGGGCGGAAGCTCCTACGAGCAGTACTTC. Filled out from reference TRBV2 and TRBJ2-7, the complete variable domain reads EPEVTQTPSHQVTQMGQEVILRCVPISNHLYFYWYRQILGQKVEFLVSFYNNEISEKSEIFDDQFSVERPDGSNFTLKIRSTKLEDSAMYFCASSPAGGSSYEQYFGPGTRLTVT.

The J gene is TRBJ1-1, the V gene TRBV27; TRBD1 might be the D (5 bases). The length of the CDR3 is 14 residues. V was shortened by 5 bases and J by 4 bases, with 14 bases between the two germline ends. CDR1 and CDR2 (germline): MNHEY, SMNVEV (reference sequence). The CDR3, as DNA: TGTGCCAGCAGTCCCGGACTGGGGGGCACTGAAGCTTTCTTT. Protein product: CASSPGLGGTEAFF.

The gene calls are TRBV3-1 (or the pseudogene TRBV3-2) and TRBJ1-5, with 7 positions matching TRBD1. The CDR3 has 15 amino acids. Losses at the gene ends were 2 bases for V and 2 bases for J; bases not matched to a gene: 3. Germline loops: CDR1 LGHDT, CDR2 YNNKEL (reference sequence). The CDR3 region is CASSQQDRRNQPQHF. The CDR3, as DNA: TGTGCCAGCAGCCAACAGGACAGGCGCAATCAGCCCCAGCATTTT.

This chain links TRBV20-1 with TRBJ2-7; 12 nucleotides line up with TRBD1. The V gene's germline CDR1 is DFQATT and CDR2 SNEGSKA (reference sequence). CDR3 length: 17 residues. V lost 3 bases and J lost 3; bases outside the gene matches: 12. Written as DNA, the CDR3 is TGCAGTGCTAGTCGAGGGACAGGGGGCGGGAAAGTCTACGAGCAGTACTTC. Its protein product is CSASRGTGGGKVYEQYF.

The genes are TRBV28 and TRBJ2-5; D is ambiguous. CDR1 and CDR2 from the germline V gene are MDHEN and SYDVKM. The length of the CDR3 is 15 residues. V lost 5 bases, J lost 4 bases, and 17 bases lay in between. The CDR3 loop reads CASSITTRVGETQYF. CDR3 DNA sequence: TGTGCCAGCAGTATTACTACCCGGGTGGGAGAGACCCAGTACTTC.

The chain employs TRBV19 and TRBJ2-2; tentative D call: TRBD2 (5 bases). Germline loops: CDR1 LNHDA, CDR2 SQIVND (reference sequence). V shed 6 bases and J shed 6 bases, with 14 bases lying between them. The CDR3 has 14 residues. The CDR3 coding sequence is TGTGCCAGTAGGACCCTTAACGGGGCCGGGGAGCTGTTTTTT. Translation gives CASRTLNGAGELFF.

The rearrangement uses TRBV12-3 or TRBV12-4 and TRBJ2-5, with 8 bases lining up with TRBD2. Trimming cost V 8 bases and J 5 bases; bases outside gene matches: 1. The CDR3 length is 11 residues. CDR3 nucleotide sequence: TGTGCCAGCTCGGGGGGGGAGACCCAGTACTTC. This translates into CASSGGETQYF.

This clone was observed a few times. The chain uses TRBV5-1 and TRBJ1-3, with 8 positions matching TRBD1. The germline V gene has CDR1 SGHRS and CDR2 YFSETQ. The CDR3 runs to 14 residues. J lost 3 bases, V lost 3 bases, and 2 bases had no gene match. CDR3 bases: TGCGCCAGCAGCTCGACAGGGGTTGGAAACACCATATATTTT. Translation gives CASSSTGVGNTIYF.

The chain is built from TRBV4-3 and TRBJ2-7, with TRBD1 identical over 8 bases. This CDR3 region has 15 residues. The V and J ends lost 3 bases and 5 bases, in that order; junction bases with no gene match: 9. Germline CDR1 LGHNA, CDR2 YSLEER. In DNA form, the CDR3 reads TGCGCCAGCAGCCAGCTCTTGGACAGGGACGACGAGCAGTACTTC. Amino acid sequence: CASSQLLDRDDEQYF.